Listed below are T cell receptor beta chains from one sample, sequenced in a study of pediatric ulcerative colitis. Clones were read by immunoSEQ multiplex PCR, and TCRdb kept only the in-frame ones, dropping some. In the table there are approximately 18,000 clones, just under 75% of which are singletons. Sequenced input: gut tissue. The source of these receptors is a boy younger than 18 with moderate ulcerative colitis. CDR3s include the opening cysteine and the closing phenylalanine or tryptophan. The D gene is left open where the match is weak. Expanded clones are given a class, and other clones once, few, many or no size at all.

CDR3 DNA: TGTGCCAGCAGTGACGGGGGAGGGAGTTCAGATACGCAGTATTTT
CDR3 protein: CASSDGGGSSDTQYF
J gene: TRBJ2-3
clone size: once
V gene: TRBV6-4
D gene: TRBD2

CDR3 DNA: TGTGCCAGCAGTTACCAGGGAGAGACCCAGTACTTC
CDR3 protein: CASSYQGETQYF
J gene: TRBJ2-5
clone size: .
V gene: TRBV6-6
D gene: .

CDR3 DNA: TGTGCCAGCAGTGAACGAGGAGGATTGGGAGATACGCAGTATTTT
CDR3 protein: CASSERGGLGDTQYF
J gene: TRBJ2-3
clone size: .
V gene: TRBV25-1
D gene: .

CDR3 DNA: TGTGCCAGCAGCTTAGATGCGTGGACGCCGGGCGAGCAGTACTTC
CDR3 protein: CASSLDAWTPGEQYF
J gene: TRBJ2-7
clone size: .
V gene: TRBV11-2
D gene: .

CDR3 DNA: TGTGCCAGCAGACAGTGGGCAGATACGCAGTATTTT
CDR3 protein: CASRQWADTQYF
J gene: TRBJ2-3
clone size: .
V gene: TRBV5-4
D gene: .

CDR3 DNA: TGTGCCAGCAGGGCCGGGACAGGGGGCACCGGGGAGCTGTTTTTT
CDR3 protein: CASRAGTGGTGELFF
J gene: TRBJ2-2
clone size: .
V gene: TRBV6-1
D gene: TRBD1

CDR3 DNA: TGCGCCAGCAGCCAAAGCAAGACAGGGTTCAGATTTTTCTTT
CDR3 protein: CASSQSKTGFRFFF
J gene: TRBJ1-1
clone size: .
V gene: TRBV5-1
D gene: TRBD1

CDR3 DNA: TGTGCCATCAGTGATAGGACTACGGGGCAGACCTACGAGCAGTACTTC
CDR3 protein: CAISDRTTGQTYEQYF
J gene: TRBJ2-7
clone size: few
V gene: TRBV10-3
D gene: .

CDR3 DNA: TGTGCCAGCAGCTTCCGGGAGCTCGGGGAGCTGTTTTTT
CDR3 protein: CASSFRELGELFF
J gene: TRBJ2-2
clone size: .
V gene: TRBV11-1
D gene: .

CDR3 DNA: TGTGCCAGCAGCCAAGAGACTAGCGGTTCCTACAATGAGCAGTTCTTC
CDR3 protein: CASSQETSGSYNEQFF
J gene: TRBJ2-1
clone size: .
V gene: TRBV4-2
D gene: TRBD2

CDR3 DNA: TGCGCCAGCAGCCTGCAGCCGGCTCCAACTAATGAAAAACTGTTTTTT
CDR3 protein: CASSLQPAPTNEKLFF
J gene: TRBJ1-4
clone size: .
V gene: TRBV5-1
D gene: .

CDR3 DNA: TGTGCCAGTAGTGTCGAGCCGTGGGGCAATGAAAAACTGTTTTTT
CDR3 protein: CASSVEPWGNEKLFF
J gene: TRBJ1-4
clone size: .
V gene: TRBV19
D gene: .

CDR3 DNA: TGTGCCATCAAGGAGGGGTTGAGCTCCTACAATGAGCAGTTCTTC
CDR3 protein: CAIKEGLSSYNEQFF
J gene: TRBJ2-1
clone size: .
V gene: TRBV10-3
D gene: .

CDR3 DNA: TGCGCCAGCAGTGAGACTTCCAACGGAGCTAACTATGGCTACACCTTC
CDR3 protein: CASSETSNGANYGYTF
J gene: TRBJ1-2
clone size: medium-sized
V gene: TRBV10-1
D gene: .

CDR3 DNA: TGTGCCACCAGCGGACCACTAGCGGGAGGGCCCTCCTACAATGAGCAGTTCTTC
CDR3 protein: CATSGPLAGGPSYNEQFF
J gene: TRBJ2-1
clone size: .
V gene: TRBV15
D gene: TRBD2

CDR3 DNA: TGTGCCAGCAGCTCCCCGCAGTGGGGTAAAAACATTCAGTACTTC
CDR3 protein: CASSSPQWGKNIQYF
J gene: TRBJ2-4
clone size: .
V gene: TRBV7-9
D gene: .

CDR3 DNA: TGTGCCAGCTCACCGAGGACAGGGGAAGAAGCTTTCTTT
CDR3 protein: CASSPRTGEEAFF
J gene: TRBJ1-1
clone size: .
V gene: TRBV18
D gene: TRBD1

CDR3 DNA: TGCAGCGTTGCAAGCAGGGGGCTGGGGAATGAGCAGTTCTTC
CDR3 protein: CSVASRGLGNEQFF
J gene: TRBJ2-1
clone size: .
V gene: TRBV29-1
D gene: TRBD1

CDR3 DNA: TGTGCCACCAGCGTAGAGGTGGGCGGAGAGCAGTACTTC
CDR3 protein: CATSVEVGGEQYF
J gene: TRBJ2-7
clone size: few
V gene: TRBV10-3
D gene: .